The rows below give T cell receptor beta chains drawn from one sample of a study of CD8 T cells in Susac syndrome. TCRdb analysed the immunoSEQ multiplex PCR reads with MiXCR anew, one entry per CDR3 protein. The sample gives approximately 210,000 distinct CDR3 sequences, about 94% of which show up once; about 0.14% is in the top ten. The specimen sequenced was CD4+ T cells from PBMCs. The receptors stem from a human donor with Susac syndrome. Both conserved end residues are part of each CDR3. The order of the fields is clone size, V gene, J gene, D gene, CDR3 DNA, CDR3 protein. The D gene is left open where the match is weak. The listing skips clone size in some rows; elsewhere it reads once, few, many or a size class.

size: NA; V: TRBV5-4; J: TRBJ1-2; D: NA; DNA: TGTGCCAGCAGCTTGGAGGGACCGGCCGGTGGCTACACCTTC; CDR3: CASSLEGPAGGYTF
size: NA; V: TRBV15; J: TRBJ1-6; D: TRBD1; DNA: TGTGCCACCAGTCGGGACAGGTCCGGAGCACCCCTCCACTTT; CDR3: CATSRDRSGAPLHF
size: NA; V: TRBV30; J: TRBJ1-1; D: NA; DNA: TGTGCCTGGATCGCTATCGGGAAAACTGAAGCTTTCTTT; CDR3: CAWIAIGKTEAFF
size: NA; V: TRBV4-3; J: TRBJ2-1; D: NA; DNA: TGCGCCAGCAGCCCGACCCCAGGGCGGGGAGCGATCCGGGGTTTTGAGCAGTTCTTC; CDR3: CASSPTPGRGAIRGFEQFF
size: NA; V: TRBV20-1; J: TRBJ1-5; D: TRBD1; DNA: TGCAGTGCTCCGACAGGGGAGGGGGCCCAGCATTTT; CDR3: CSAPTGEGAQHF
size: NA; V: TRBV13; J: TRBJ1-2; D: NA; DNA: TGTGCCAGCAGCCCCATAGGTGGGTACGAGTATGGCTACACCTTC; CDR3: CASSPIGGYEYGYTF
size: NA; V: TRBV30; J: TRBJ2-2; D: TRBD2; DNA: TGTGCCTGGAGTCCAGCGGGGGCCACCGGGGAGCTGTTTTTT; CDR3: CAWSPAGATGELFF
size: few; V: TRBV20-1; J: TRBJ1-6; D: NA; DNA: TGCAGTGCTAGAGTGGGAGGGGATTCACCCCTCCACTTT; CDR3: CSARVGGDSPLHF
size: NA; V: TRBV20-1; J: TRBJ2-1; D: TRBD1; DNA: TGCAGTGCTATGAGATCCGGGACAGGGGAGTACAATGAGCAGTTCTTC; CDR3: CSAMRSGTGEYNEQFF
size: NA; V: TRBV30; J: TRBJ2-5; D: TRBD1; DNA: TGTGCCTGGAGTCCGACAGGGACCCAAGAGACCCAGTACTTC; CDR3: CAWSPTGTQETQYF
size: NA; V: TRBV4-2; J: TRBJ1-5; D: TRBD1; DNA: TGTGCCAGCAGCCAAGAAGGCGGGACAGGCGGTCAGCCCCAGCATTTT; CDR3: CASSQEGGTGGQPQHF
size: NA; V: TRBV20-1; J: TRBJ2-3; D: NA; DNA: TGCAGTGCTAGAGATCCGGGGACTGGCACAGATACGCAGTATTTT; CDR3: CSARDPGTGTDTQYF
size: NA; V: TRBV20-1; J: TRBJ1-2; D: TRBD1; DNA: TGCAGTGCGAGCAGCAGGGTACAGGGGTATGGCTACACCTTC; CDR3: CSASSRVQGYGYTF
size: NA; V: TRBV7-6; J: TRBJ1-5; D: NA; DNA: TGTGCCAGCAGCTTAGGACACGGGGGCAATCAGCCCCAGCATTTT; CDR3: CASSLGHGGNQPQHF
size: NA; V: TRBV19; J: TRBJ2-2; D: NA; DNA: TGTGCCAGTGGACAATCGAACACCGGGGAGCTGTTTTTT; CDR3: CASGQSNTGELFF
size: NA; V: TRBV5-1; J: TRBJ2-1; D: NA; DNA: TGCGCCAGCACCCCAGCGGCTGCCTACAATGAGCAGTTCTTC; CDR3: CASTPAAAYNEQFF